These T cell receptor beta chains were read from a single sample in a study of blood T cell repertoires in COVID-19. TCRdb's table, derived via immunoSEQ multiplex PCR, lists solely in-frame clones and lacks some. The sample holds roughly 220,000 clones, approximately 86% seen once. The sample comprised PBMCs or T cells enriched from blood (not recorded which). The receptors originated from a woman in her 40s with acute COVID-19. Both conserved end residues are part of each CDR3. Fields, in order: J gene, D gene, clone size, V gene, CDR3 length, CDR3 DNA, CDR3 protein. D genes are given only for firm matches. The size of a clone is reported for some rows only, either as once, few or many, or as a class for expanded clones.

TRBJ2-7 | TRBD2 | - | TRBV13 | 18 | TGTGCCAGCAGTCAATACGCCGTCTCGACTAGCGGAGGGTCCGAGCAGTACTTC | CASSQYAVSTSGGSEQYF
TRBJ2-7 | TRBD2 | - | TRBV5-1 | 16 | TGCGCCAGCAGCTTGGGGGTAGCGGGAGTCGTCGGTGCGCAGTACTTC | CASSLGVAGVVGAQYF
TRBJ1-4 | TRBD1 | - | TRBV19 | 16 | TGTGCCAGTAGTATGGGGACAGGGTTTTCGAATGAAAAACTGTTTTTT | CASSMGTGFSNEKLFF
TRBJ2-7 | TRBD2 | - | TRBV9 | 14 | TGTGCCAGCAGCGTTGGTAGCGGGGACTACGAGCAGTACTTC | CASSVGSGDYEQYF
TRBJ2-7 | TRBD1 | once | TRBV7-8 | 16 | TGTGCCAGCAGCACGCGAACAGGGGGCGCCTCCTACGAGCAGTACTTC | CASSTRTGGASYEQYF
TRBJ2-2 | TRBD1 | - | TRBV24-1 | 15 | TGTGCCACCAGTCTCCAGACAGGGACCACCGGGGAGCTGTTTTTT | CATSLQTGTTGELFF
TRBJ1-2 | - | - | TRBV28 | 11 | TGTGCCAGCAGTCCAAACTATGGCTACACCTTC | CASSPNYGYTF
TRBJ2-3 | - | - | TRBV7-3 | 14 | TGTGCCAGCAGCTTAACGAGTAGCACAGATACGCAGTATTTT | CASSLTSSTDTQYF
TRBJ2-2 | TRBD1 | - | TRBV24-1 | 15 | TGTGCCACCAGTGAAGGGACAGGACGGGTCGGGGAGCTGTTTTTT | CATSEGTGRVGELFF
TRBJ2-3 | - | - | TRBV28 | 17 | TGTGCCAGCAGTTTCGGAGGAACACACGCCCCCACAGATACGCAGTATTTT | CASSFGGTHAPTDTQYF
TRBJ2-7 | - | - | TRBV20-1 | 11 | TGCAGTGCTAGGGGGGGTTACGAGCAGTACTTC | CSARGGYEQYF
TRBJ2-1 | TRBD2 | - | TRBV27 | 15 | TGTGCCAGCAGGGACGACGGGACTAGTTCCAGTGAGCAGTTCTTC | CASRDDGTSSSEQFF
TRBJ1-5 | TRBD1 | once | TRBV19 | 15 | TGTGCCAGTTTCCCGACAGGGGGCCACAATCAGCCCCAGCATTTT | CASFPTGGHNQPQHF
TRBJ2-7 | - | - | TRBV28 | 13 | TGTGCCAGCAGCACTAGCCGCTCCTACGAGCAGTACTTC | CASSTSRSYEQYF
TRBJ2-6 | - | - | TRBV30 | 14 | TGTGCCTGGGACCGGGGTTCTGGGGCCAACGTCCTGACTTTC | CAWDRGSGANVLTF
TRBJ1-6 | - | - | TRBV28 | 13 | TGTGCCACCTTAGACAGGAACGGTTCACCCCTCCACTTT | CATLDRNGSPLHF
TRBJ1-1 | - | - | TRBV16 | 15 | TGTGCCAGCAGCCGCCGCGACAGTTTGAACACTGAAGCTTTCTTT | CASSRRDSLNTEAFF
TRBJ2-1 | - | once | TRBV19 | 14 | TGTGCCAGTAGGGGCTCCTACCAGTACAATGAGCAGTTCTTC | CASRGSYQYNEQFF
TRBJ1-3 | - | - | TRBV5-5 | 16 | TGTGCCAGCAGCTGGAGTTTCGGGGGCTCTGGAAACACCATATATTTT | CASSWSFGGSGNTIYF
TRBJ2-3 | - | - | TRBV3-1/TRBV3-2 | 13 | TGTGCCAGCAGCCAAGTAGTCCGGGATACGCAGTATTTT | CASSQVVRDTQYF
TRBJ1-2 | - | once | TRBV24-1 | 12 | TGTGCCACCAGTGATTTTAAGGGGTCCTACACCTTC | CATSDFKGSYTF
TRBJ2-7 | - | - | TRBV5-4 | 13 | TGTGCCAGCAGCCCCCCGAGGTCCTACGAGCAGTACTTC | CASSPPRSYEQYF
TRBJ2-7 | - | - | TRBV15 | 14 | TGTGCCACCAGCCGGGACTCCAGATCCTACGAGCAGTACTTC | CATSRDSRSYEQYF
TRBJ2-1 | TRBD2 | - | TRBV5-1 | 16 | TGCGCCAGCAGCTGGTCGACCGGGACTAGGGAGAATGAGCAGTTCTTC | CASSWSTGTRENEQFF
TRBJ2-3 | - | few | TRBV27 | 15 | TGTGCCAGCAGTTCCCCACCTCGACACACAGATACGCAGTATTTT | CASSSPPRHTDTQYF
TRBJ2-6 | - | - | TRBV5-8 | 15 | TGTGCCAGCAGTCAGGGGTTATCTGGGGCCAACGTCCTGACTTTC | CASSQGLSGANVLTF
TRBJ1-2 | - | - | TRBV28 | 16 | TGTGCCAGCAGCTACCCCGGGAGCAACCTTAACTATGGCTACACCTTC | CASSYPGSNLNYGYTF
TRBJ1-5 | - | - | TRBV7-9 | 12 | TGTGCCAGCAGCCACAACAATCAGCCCCAGCATTTT | CASSHNNQPQHF
TRBJ1-2 | - | - | TRBV28 | 15 | TGTGCCAGCAGTTTATCGACCCCGGTCCGGGTAGCAAACACCTTC | CASSLSTPVRVANTF
TRBJ2-1 | TRBD2 | - | TRBV27 | 13 | TGTGCCAGCAGCCGGCTAGCGGGAGAAGAGCAGTTCTTC | CASSRLAGEEQFF
TRBJ2-7 | TRBD2 | - | TRBV7-9 | 15 | TGTGCCAGCAGCCTTGGGACTAGCGGCTCCTACGAGCAGTACTTC | CASSLGTSGSYEQYF
TRBJ1-6 | - | - | TRBV11-2 | 16 | TGTGCCAGCACCCAGGGGTCCGAGACAGAGAATTCACCCCTCCACTTT | CASTQGSETENSPLHF
TRBJ2-1 | - | - | TRBV19 | 15 | TGTGCCAGTAGTATAGATGTGAGCTCCTACAATGAGCAGTTCTTC | CASSIDVSSYNEQFF
TRBJ2-6 | - | - | TRBV19 | 19 | TGTGCCAGTACTAAGAGGACAGTTCTAGAGTTAACTGGGGCCAACGTCCTGACTTTC | CASTKRTVLELTGANVLTF
TRBJ1-1 | - | - | TRBV18 | 13 | TGTGCCAGCTCACCACGCCAGGACACTGAAGCTTTCTTT | CASSPRQDTEAFF
TRBJ1-5 | - | - | TRBV24-1 | 16 | TGTGCCACCAGTGATTCGAAGGACATTAAAGGACAGCCCCAGCATTTT | CATSDSKDIKGQPQHF
TRBJ1-1 | TRBD1 | - | TRBV12-3/TRBV12-4 | 12 | TGTGCCGGTGCCAGGGGGAGGACTGAAGCTTTCTTT | CAGARGRTEAFF
TRBJ1-5 | - | - | TRBV2 | 12 | TGTGCCAGTGGGCCCCGGGAGCAGCCCCAGCATTTT | CASGPREQPQHF
TRBJ2-1 | - | - | TRBV5-1 | 16 | TGCGCCAGCAGCTCCCCCGAAGTCAGCGGATGGAATGAGCAGTTCTTC | CASSSPEVSGWNEQFF
TRBJ2-5 | TRBD2 | - | TRBV4-1 | 15 | TGCGCCAGCAGCCAACCCCGCGGGGGACAAGAGACCCAGTACTTC | CASSQPRGGQETQYF
TRBJ1-5 | - | - | TRBV28 | 17 | TGTGCCAGCAGTTCCAGATACTACAGGGTTGGGGATCAGCCCCAGCATTTT | CASSSRYYRVGDQPQHF
TRBJ2-7 | TRBD1 | - | TRBV5-6 | 14 | TGTGCCAGCAGCTTGGGGACAGGAACTGAGGAGCAGTACTTC | CASSLGTGTEEQYF
TRBJ2-7 | - | - | TRBV19 | 17 | TGTGCCAGTAGTATAGGGCCCAAGCCGGGATACTCCTACGAGCAGTACTTC | CASSIGPKPGYSYEQYF
TRBJ2-1 | TRBD2 | once | TRBV5-1 | 15 | TGCGCCAGCAGCGCCGGGACTAGCGGGAGCAATGAGCAGTTCTTC | CASSAGTSGSNEQFF
TRBJ2-1 | - | - | TRBV3-1/TRBV3-2 | 15 | TGTGCCAGCAGCCAAGAAATGGCGGGGAGCGGTGAGCAGTTCTTC | CASSQEMAGSGEQFF
TRBJ1-5 | - | - | TRBV2 | 16 | TGTGCCAGCACGCCCCTGGGACAAGACTTTCATCAGCCCCAGCATTTT | CASTPLGQDFHQPQHF
TRBJ1-3 | - | - | TRBV7-4 | 13 | TGTGCCAGCAGCTTTCCGTCTGGAAACACCATATATTTT | CASSFPSGNTIYF
TRBJ2-7 | TRBD1 | medium-sized | TRBV9 | 14 | TGTGCCAGCAGCCAGTGGGACAGAGTCTACGAGCAGTACTTC | CASSQWDRVYEQYF
TRBJ2-3 | - | - | TRBV28 | 14 | TGTGCCAGCAGAACCGGGACTAGCACAGATACGCAGTATTTT | CASRTGTSTDTQYF
TRBJ2-7 | TRBD2 | - | TRBV19 | 15 | TGTGCCAGTAGTATAGCAACTAGCGGGACCTACGAGCAGTACTTC | CASSIATSGTYEQYF